This TCR beta chain was retrieved from a study of T-cell memory formation after mild COVID-19. CDR1 DFQATT and CDR2 SNEGSKA come from the germline V gene (reference sequence). J gave up 3 bases and V 3 bases, and 5 bases lay outside the gene matches. The CDR3 is 14 residues long. This clonotype occurred a few times. A 5'RACE reaction primed in the constant segment made cDNA libraries of TCR alpha and TCR beta, and these carried sample barcodes and UMIs. TCRdb ran MiXCR on the 5' RACE reads and lists one entry per CDR3 protein. The profile shows more than 100,000 distinct CDR3 sequences, approximately 15% of them singletons.

The TCR sequence derives from a man younger than 35 who had mild COVID-19 (a few samples of this study predate the infection). Cell type and time point are not known. The sequencing input was PBMCs or a T cell subset sorted from them (not recorded which). The chain combines TRBV20-1 with TRBJ2-3; 8 bases line up with TRBD2. The DNA for the CDR3 is TGCAGTGCTAGCGGGGGGGCCTCAACAGATACGCAGTATTTT. Protein: CSASGGASTDTQYF.